The T cell receptor beta chain described here comes from a study of PD-L1 blockade in urothelial cancer. Study information: Atezolizumab, begun by patients in the mid-2010s, was given at 1,200 mg intravenously every 3 weeks. Most patients, about 85% of the 29, were males with bladder-origin cancer.

A word on this clone: Its antigen is still unknown.

The method was immunoSEQ multiplex PCR; TCRdb's version includes in-frame clones alone and lacks a portion of them. The sample has about 79,000 clones, approximately 83% seen once; the top ten hold just under 15%. Time point noted: pretreatment peripheral blood. Between 1 and 8 samples, pretreatment and on-treatment, were given by each patient. Overall study findings and caveats: For durable-benefit patients, tumor-associated blood clones expanded more at 3 weeks.

Germline V lookup: CDR1 MNHNY, CDR2 SVGAGI (reference sequence). The CDR3 has 16 amino acids. The ends were cut back, 6 bases at V and 1 base at J, with 16 bases in the middle. The receptor was derived from a man aged 60 to 75 with urothelial cancer. The chain employs TRBV6-6 and TRBJ1-3; D ambiguous. Sequencing used PBMCs, obtained around atezolizumab (anti-PD-L1) treatment. CDR3 in DNA: TGTGCCAGCAGCTCCGCACGCACAGAGTCTGGAAACACCATATATTTT. Protein product: CASSSARTESGNTIYF.